A selection of T cell receptor beta chains follows, all from one sample in a study of shared clonotypes between healthy human individuals. Sequenced by immunoSEQ multiplex PCR; TCRdb stores in-frame clones only, minus some. The repertoire holds approximately 2.4 million clones, with around 95% as singletons. The specimen was naive CD4+ T cells sorted from blood. The receptors were gathered from a man younger than 35 in good health. The CDR3 runs from the conserved cysteine through the conserved F or W. Fields, in order: J gene, clone size, V gene, D gene, CDR3 protein, CDR3 DNA. A D gene is named only where the DNA matches it firmly. Not all rows give a size; the values are once, few, many and, for expanded clones, a class.

J gene: TRBJ1-1
clone size: -
V gene: TRBV6-6
D gene: -
CDR3 protein: CASSYVRPGGAFF
CDR3 DNA: TGTGCCAGCAGTTACGTCCGACCAGGTGGAGCTTTCTTT

J gene: TRBJ2-3
clone size: -
V gene: TRBV11-2
D gene: -
CDR3 protein: CASSPPAATDTQYF
CDR3 DNA: TGTGCCAGCAGCCCGCCGGCAGCGACAGATACGCAGTATTTT

J gene: TRBJ1-5
clone size: -
V gene: TRBV5-8
D gene: -
CDR3 protein: CASSLGRNQPQHF
CDR3 DNA: TGTGCCAGCAGCTTGGGGAGGAATCAGCCCCAGCATTTT

J gene: TRBJ2-1
clone size: -
V gene: TRBV2
D gene: -
CDR3 protein: CASSASASSYNEQFF
CDR3 DNA: TGTGCCAGCAGTGCTTCGGCAAGCTCCTACAATGAGCAGTTCTTC

J gene: TRBJ2-1
clone size: -
V gene: TRBV6-5
D gene: -
CDR3 protein: CASSHYDEQFF
CDR3 DNA: TGTGCCAGCAGCCACTATGATGAGCAGTTCTTC

J gene: TRBJ1-1
clone size: -
V gene: TRBV10-1
D gene: TRBD1
CDR3 protein: CARGDRGSNTEAFF
CDR3 DNA: TGCGCCAGGGGGGACAGGGGGTCGAACACTGAAGCTTTCTTT

J gene: TRBJ2-5
clone size: -
V gene: TRBV2
D gene: TRBD2
CDR3 protein: CASRTGGAETQYF
CDR3 DNA: TGTGCCAGCAGGACCGGGGGGGCCGAGACCCAGTACTTC

J gene: TRBJ2-1
clone size: -
V gene: TRBV9
D gene: -
CDR3 protein: CASSPGGAGNEQFF
CDR3 DNA: TGTGCCAGCAGCCCAGGGGGGGCGGGGAATGAGCAGTTCTTC

J gene: TRBJ2-3
clone size: -
V gene: TRBV29-1
D gene: -
CDR3 protein: CSVGGGGLHPSTDTQYF
CDR3 DNA: TGCAGCGTTGGTGGTGGGGGGCTACACCCTAGCACAGATACGCAGTATTTT

J gene: TRBJ2-3
clone size: once
V gene: TRBV7-9
D gene: TRBD2
CDR3 protein: CASPPRLAGEGTDTQYF
CDR3 DNA: TGTGCCAGCCCGCCGAGACTAGCGGGTGAAGGCACAGATACGCAGTATTTT

J gene: TRBJ2-5
clone size: -
V gene: TRBV7-9
D gene: -
CDR3 protein: CASSLVSGLETQYF
CDR3 DNA: TGTGCCAGCAGCTTAGTATCAGGACTAGAGACCCAGTACTTC

J gene: TRBJ1-6
clone size: -
V gene: TRBV27
D gene: -
CDR3 protein: CASSPTQGYNSPLHF
CDR3 DNA: TGTGCCAGCAGTCCCACACAGGGCTATAATTCACCCCTCCACTTT

J gene: TRBJ1-3
clone size: -
V gene: TRBV30
D gene: -
CDR3 protein: CAWSVEGQGNTIYF
CDR3 DNA: TGTGCCTGGAGTGTGGAGGGGCAAGGAAACACCATATATTTT

J gene: TRBJ1-4
clone size: -
V gene: TRBV6-1
D gene: TRBD1
CDR3 protein: CASSTWTGANEKLFF
CDR3 DNA: TGTGCCAGCAGTACCTGGACAGGGGCAAATGAAAAACTGTTTTTT

J gene: TRBJ2-7
clone size: -
V gene: TRBV28
D gene: -
CDR3 protein: CASSFSGTPAYEQYF
CDR3 DNA: TGTGCCAGCAGTTTCTCGGGGACTCCGGCCTACGAGCAGTACTTC

J gene: TRBJ1-1
clone size: -
V gene: TRBV2
D gene: -
CDR3 protein: CASSPRTSWNTEAFF
CDR3 DNA: TGTGCCAGCAGTCCTCGGACCTCCTGGAACACTGAAGCTTTCTTT

J gene: TRBJ1-3
clone size: -
V gene: TRBV6-5
D gene: -
CDR3 protein: CASSRSLSSGNTIYF
CDR3 DNA: TGTGCCAGCAGCCGATCCCTGAGCTCTGGAAACACCATATATTTT

J gene: TRBJ2-3
clone size: -
V gene: TRBV5-1
D gene: -
CDR3 protein: CASSLGTDTDTQYF
CDR3 DNA: TGCGCCAGCAGCTTGGGTACCGATACAGATACGCAGTATTTT

J gene: TRBJ1-2
clone size: once
V gene: TRBV5-1
D gene: -
CDR3 protein: CASSLEGQSGYTF
CDR3 DNA: TGCGCCAGCAGCTTGGAGGGGCAGAGTGGCTACACCTTC

J gene: TRBJ2-7
clone size: once
V gene: TRBV7-2
D gene: -
CDR3 protein: CASSADYYEQYF
CDR3 DNA: TGTGCCAGCAGCGCCGACTACTACGAGCAGTACTTC

J gene: TRBJ1-2
clone size: once
V gene: TRBV6-5
D gene: -
CDR3 protein: CASSHGVSYGYTF
CDR3 DNA: TGTGCCAGCAGCCACGGTGTCAGCTATGGCTACACCTTC

J gene: TRBJ2-7
clone size: -
V gene: TRBV30
D gene: TRBD1
CDR3 protein: CAWSLGQGREQYF
CDR3 DNA: TGTGCCTGGAGTCTCGGACAGGGGAGAGAGCAGTACTTC

J gene: TRBJ2-3
clone size: -
V gene: TRBV5-1
D gene: TRBD2
CDR3 protein: CASSYFGRAPDTQYF
CDR3 DNA: TGCGCCAGCAGCTATTTCGGGAGGGCCCCAGATACGCAGTATTTT

J gene: TRBJ2-1
clone size: -
V gene: TRBV30
D gene: -
CDR3 protein: CAWSVRGLGGQFF
CDR3 DNA: TGTGCCTGGAGTGTACGGGGGCTGGGCGGGCAGTTCTTC

J gene: TRBJ1-1
clone size: once
V gene: TRBV7-8
D gene: -
CDR3 protein: CASSFGSRGSEAFF
CDR3 DNA: TGTGCCAGCAGCTTCGGCAGCCGCGGATCTGAAGCTTTCTTT

J gene: TRBJ1-1
clone size: few
V gene: TRBV7-2
D gene: -
CDR3 protein: CASSLGRNTEAFF
CDR3 DNA: TGTGCCAGCAGCTTAGGCAGGAACACTGAAGCTTTCTTT

J gene: TRBJ2-5
clone size: -
V gene: TRBV6-5
D gene: -
CDR3 protein: CASSLGGAGRETQYF
CDR3 DNA: TGTGCCAGCTCCCTTGGCGGGGCCGGCCGAGAGACCCAGTACTTC